These 18 T cell receptor beta chains share one sample of origin, sequenced in a study of a mutant IDH1 vaccine in newly diagnosed glioma (dated by TCRdb to about 2021). Their specific antigens are unknown. The time point label on this specimen signifies: week 11, during vaccination. Each vaccine dose was 300 ug of a 20-mer mutant IDH1 peptide in Montanide, given subcutaneously with topical imiquimod. Library preparation was by the immunoSEQ multiplex PCR assay. TCRdb took over this immuneACCESS table, retaining in-frame rearrangements with V and J assigned. Such tables are incomplete; in checked studies, under half of the missing clones stem from an unresolved V gene, and the remainder is unexplained. This sample has roughly 130,000 clones in its table, and 80% of those were observed once. The leading ten clones occupy 5% to 6% of the sample. The sequencing used PBMCs, collected from a glioma patient whose treatment included an IDH1 peptide vaccine. These receptors were collected from a man aged 35 to 55 with glioma.

The rearrangement links TRBV30 to TRBJ2-4; D might be TRBD2 (6 bases). CDR3 length: 15 amino acids. V lost 5 bases and J lost 8, with 22 bases in between. Looked up from germline, CDR1 is GTSNPN and CDR2 is SVGIG (reference sequence). CDR3 sequence reads: CAWSPSLAARDIQYF. CDR3 nucleotide sequence: TGTGCCTGGTCCCCCTCACTAGCTGCACGGGACATTCAGTACTTC.

V gene TRBV27 combines with J gene TRBJ1-2; 7 nucleotides align to TRBD1. With 3 bases clipped from V and 8 bases from J, the junction kept 9 bases outside the gene matches. Germline V CDR1 and CDR2: MNHEY, SMNVEV (reference sequence). This CDR3 contains 14 residues. Here the CDR3 DNA reads TGTGCCAGCAGTTTCACAGGGGCGAGGGACGGCTACACCTTC. As protein: CASSFTGARDGYTF.

CDR3 sequence (DNA): TGCGCCAGCAGTGCCCCTGGGTTGACTTATTTT. Translated, it gives CASSAPGLTYF. The rearrangement uses TRBV10-2 and TRBJ2-3; D call uncertain. Trimming took 4 bases from V and 15 from J, leaving 14 bases between them. This CDR3 is built from 11 residues. Germline CDR1 and CDR2: WSHSY and SAAADI.

This chain connects TRBV7-9 to TRBJ1-2; D gene ambiguous. The CDR3 contains 15 residues. V lost 3 bases, J lost 5 bases, and 16 bases lay in between. Germline CDR1 and CDR2: SEHNR and FQNEAQ (reference sequence). CDR3 nucleotides: TGTGCCAGCAGCTTTCTCCTGCGCGGAAGGTATGGCTACACCTTC. Encoded protein: CASSFLLRGRYGYTF.

This clone came up a few times. This sequence joins TRBV18 and TRBJ1-1; D uncertain. CDR3 length: 13 residues. Trimming took 0 bases from V and 4 from J, leaving 6 bases between them. Germline V gene lookup returns CDR1 KGHSH and CDR2 LQKENI. This chain's CDR3 is CASSPPVSTEAFF. Here the CDR3 DNA reads TGTGCCAGCTCACCACCGGTAAGCACTGAAGCTTTCTTT.

This chain joins TRBV4-2 and TRBJ2-3; the match to TRBD2 covers 12 bases. The germline V gene encodes CDR1 LGHNA and CDR2 YNFKEQ. V lost 0 bases to trimming and J lost 4 bases; unmatched junction nucleotides: 8. The CDR3 consists of 18 residues. The DNA of the CDR3 is TGTGCCAGCAGCCAAGAAGGGGCGGCTAGCGGGAGGGCAGATACGCAGTATTTT. Translated, it gives CASSQEGAASGRADTQYF.

This chain joins TRBV11-2 and TRBJ2-5; D not certain. CDR1 SGHAT and CDR2 FQNNGV come from the germline V gene. V gave up 1 base and J gave up 7 bases, with 13 bases separating them. The CDR3 contains 14 residues. The DNA of the CDR3 is TGTGCCAGCAGCTTAGGATCTGCCTTTGGGACCCAGTACTTC. This encodes CASSLGSAFGTQYF.

This clone appeared many times. The CDR3 DNA sequence: TGTGCCAGCAGTGACCGCGGGTGGCTAGCGGGCTCAGATACGCAGTATTTT. Translation gives CASSDRGWLAGSDTQYF. The chain uses TRBV6-4 and TRBJ2-3, with 8 bases lining up with TRBD2. V lost 2 bases and J lost 4; bases outside the gene matches: 11. In germline, CDR1 is MRHNA, CDR2 SNTAGT. CDR3 size: 17 residues.

This chain joins TRBV5-4 and TRBJ2-5; 7 nucleotides line up with TRBD1. J gave up 1 base and V 3 bases, and 9 bases lay outside the gene matches. There are 16 residues in the CDR3. The germline V gene has CDR1 SGHNT and CDR2 YYREEE (reference sequence). Written as DNA, the CDR3 is TGTGCCAGCAGCTCCCCCCTCCGGGACAGCCAAGAGACCCAGTACTTC. Translated, it gives CASSSPLRDSQETQYF. Filled out from reference TRBV5-4 and TRBJ2-5, the complete variable domain reads ETGVTQSPTHLIKTRGQQVTLRCSSQSGHNTVSWYQQALGQGPQFIFQYYREEENGRGNFPPRFSGLQFPNYSSELNVNALELDDSALYLCASSSPLRDSQETQYFGPGTRLLVL.

The J gene is TRBJ2-1, the V gene TRBV4-3; maybe TRBD2 (6 bases). The length of the CDR3 is 15 residues. Germline V gives CDR1 LGHNA, CDR2 YSLEER. The V end lost 0 bases, the J end lost 1 base, and 7 bases lay between the germline ends. CDR3 coding DNA: TGCGCCAGCAGCCAAGATGGGGGGTCCTACAATGAGCAGTTCTTC. This codes for CASSQDGGSYNEQFF.

The chain joins TRBV27 to TRBJ1-6; no firm D call. The CDR3 has 15 amino acids. Trimming took off 6 bases at V and 1 base at J, with 10 bases between the two ends. Per germline, CDR1 MNHEY and CDR2 SMNVEV (reference sequence). CDR3: CASSPEGSYNSPLHF. The CDR3 region has the DNA TGTGCCAGCAGCCCGGAAGGGTCCTATAATTCACCCCTCCACTTT.

With respect to this clone: The same CDR3 can be traced to other DNA sequences in this sample. The V call is TRBV6-5, the J call TRBJ2-3; unclear D gene. Between the trimmed V and J ends, which lost 0 bases and 5 bases, there was a span of 3 bases. The CDR3 consists of 12 residues. The germline CDR1 and CDR2 sequences are MNHEY and SVGAGI. The CDR3 loop is CASSYSGDTQYF. CDR3 DNA: TGTGCCAGCAGTTACTCTGGAGATACGCAGTATTTT.

This chain links TRBV10-1 with TRBJ2-5; tentative D call: TRBD1 (6 bases). The ends were cut back, 8 bases at V and 3 bases at J, with 10 bases in the middle. CDR3 size: 12 residues. CDR1 is WNHNN, CDR2 SYGVQD, per germline (reference sequence). DNA for the CDR3: TGCGCCAGCGGCAACAGGGAAGAGACCCAGTACTTC. Protein: CASGNREETQYF.

V and J are TRBV7-8 and TRBJ1-2, with unresolved D. Germline-derived CDR1 and CDR2 are SGHVS and FQNEAQ. V lost 5 bases and J 12 bases, leaving 10 bases between the germline ends. The CDR3 spans 10 residues. The CDR3 sequence is CASSIGEDTF. CDR3 DNA sequence: TGTGCCAGCAGCATTGGGGAAGACACCTTC.

The chain links TRBV7-3 to TRBJ2-6; D not certain. The CDR3 has 17 residues. The germline V gene has CDR1 SGHTA and CDR2 FQGTGA. V gave up 1 base and J gave up 0 bases, with 10 bases separating them. CDR3 amino acids: CASSLRPEFSGANVLTF. CDR3 coding DNA: TGTGCCAGCAGCTTAAGGCCTGAGTTCTCTGGGGCCAACGTCCTGACTTTC.

The CDR3 spells CASRMTGYAEAFF. For the CDR3, the DNA is TGTGCCAGTAGAATGACAGGGTACGCTGAAGCTTTCTTT. This chain uses TRBV19 with TRBJ1-1; 7 positions match TRBD1. This CDR3 region has 13 residues. Germline V gene sequence: CDR1 LNHDA, CDR2 SQIVND (reference sequence). The ends lost 6 bases at V and 6 bases at J; junction bases unmatched: 7.

The rearrangement uses TRBV27 and TRBJ1-5; TRBD1 matches 7 bases. The CDR3 extends over 14 amino acids. From germline, CDR1 is MNHEY and CDR2 SMNVEV (reference sequence). The ends lost 5 bases at V and 5 bases at J; junction bases unmatched: 6. The chain's CDR3 is CASSRDSTHQPQHF. DNA of the CDR3: TGTGCCAGCAGTCGGGACAGCACCCATCAGCCCCAGCATTTT.

The CDR3: CASNDFGARNYGYTF. The CDR3 DNA follows: TGTGCCAGCAACGATTTCGGCGCCCGGAACTATGGCTACACCTTC. The chain has TRBV5-6 and TRBJ1-2; no firm D call. V was clipped by 6 bases and J by 2 bases, with 17 bases between them. CDR3 length: 15 amino acids. Germline V lookup: CDR1 SGHDT, CDR2 YYEEEE. The full variable domain, its missing parts supplied by reference TRBV5-6 and TRBJ1-2, is DAGVTQSPTHLIKTRGQQVTLRCSPKSGHDTVSWYQQALGQGPQFIFQYYEEEERQRGNFPDRFSGHQFPNYSSELNVNALLLGDSALYLCASNDFGARNYGYTFGSGTRLTVV.